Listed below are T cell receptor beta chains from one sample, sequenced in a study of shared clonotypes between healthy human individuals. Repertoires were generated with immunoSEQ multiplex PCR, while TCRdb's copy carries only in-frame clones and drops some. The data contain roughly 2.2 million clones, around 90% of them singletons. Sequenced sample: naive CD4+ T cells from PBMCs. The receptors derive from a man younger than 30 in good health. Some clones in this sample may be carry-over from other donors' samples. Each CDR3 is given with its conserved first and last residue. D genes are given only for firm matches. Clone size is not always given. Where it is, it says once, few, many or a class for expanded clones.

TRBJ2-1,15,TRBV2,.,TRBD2,CASTFGLAGGNEQFF,TGTGCCAGCACCTTCGGACTAGCGGGAGGCAATGAGCAGTTCTTC
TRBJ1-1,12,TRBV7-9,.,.,CASSWLGTEAFF,TGTGCCAGCAGTTGGCTGGGCACTGAAGCTTTCTTT
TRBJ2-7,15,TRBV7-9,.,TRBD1,CASSYDRGRNYEQYF,TGTGCCAGCAGCTACGACAGGGGGCGAAACTACGAGCAGTACTTC
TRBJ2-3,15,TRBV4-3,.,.,CASSQEPVSTDTQYF,TGCGCCAGCAGCCAGGAACCCGTGAGCACAGATACGCAGTATTTT
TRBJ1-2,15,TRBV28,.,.,CASSPPRPLWYGYTF,TGTGCCAGCAGTCCCCCACGGCCGCTCTGGTATGGCTACACCTTC
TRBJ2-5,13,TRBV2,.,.,CASNSGPQETQYF,TGTGCCAGCAACAGCGGGCCCCAAGAGACCCAGTACTTC
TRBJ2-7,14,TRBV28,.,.,CASRPPGRTYEQYF,TGTGCCAGCAGGCCCCCGGGACGGACCTACGAGCAGTACTTC
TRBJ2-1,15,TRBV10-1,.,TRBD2,CASSVGEGGSNEQFF,TGCGCCAGCAGTGTCGGGGAGGGCGGGAGCAATGAGCAGTTCTTC
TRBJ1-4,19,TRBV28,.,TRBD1,CASSSRIGQGDATNEKLFF,TGTGCCAGCAGTTCCCGAATCGGACAGGGAGATGCTACTAATGAAAAACTGTTTTTT
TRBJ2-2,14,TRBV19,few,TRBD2,CASSSSGSAGELFF,TGTGCCAGTAGTAGTAGCGGGAGTGCCGGGGAGCTGTTTTTT
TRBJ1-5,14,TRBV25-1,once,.,CASSSGQGSGPQHF,TGTGCCAGCAGTTCCGGGCAGGGGTCGGGGCCCCAGCATTTT
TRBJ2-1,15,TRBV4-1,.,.,CASSQQAYSYNEQFF,TGCGCCAGCAGCCAACAGGCCTACTCCTACAATGAGCAGTTCTTC
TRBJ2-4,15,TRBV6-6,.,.,CASSYSAGIGNIQYF,TGTGCCAGCAGTTACTCGGCAGGGATCGGAAACATTCAGTACTTC
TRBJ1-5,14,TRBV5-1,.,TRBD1,CASSETGSSQPQHF,TGCGCCAGCAGCGAGACAGGGTCGAGTCAGCCCCAGCATTTT
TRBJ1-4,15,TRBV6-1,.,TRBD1,CASSAGQVVIEKLFF,TGTGCCAGCAGCGCAGGACAGGTTGTCATTGAAAAACTGTTTTTT
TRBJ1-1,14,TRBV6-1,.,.,CASSDLGFGTEAFF,TGTGCCAGCAGTGATCTGGGTTTTGGCACTGAAGCTTTCTTT
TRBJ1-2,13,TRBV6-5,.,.,CASITPGEVGYTF,TGTGCCAGCATTACCCCCGGGGAGGTTGGCTACACCTTC
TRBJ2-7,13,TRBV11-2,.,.,CASSLDQPYEQYF,TGTGCCAGCAGCTTAGATCAGCCTTACGAGCAGTACTTC
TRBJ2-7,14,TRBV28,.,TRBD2,CASSLGGDHYEQYF,TGTGCCAGCAGTTTGGGGGGGGACCACTACGAGCAGTACTTC
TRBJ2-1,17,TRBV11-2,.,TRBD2,CASSLSPASGGYNEQFF,TGTGCCAGCAGCTTATCCCCAGCTAGCGGAGGTTACAATGAGCAGTTCTTC
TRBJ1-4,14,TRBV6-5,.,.,CASRSGATNEKLFF,TGTGCCAGCAGATCGGGAGCAACTAATGAAAAACTGTTTTTT
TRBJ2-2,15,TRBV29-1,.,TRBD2,CSVVPSGVNTGELFF,TGCAGCGTAGTACCCAGCGGGGTTAACACCGGGGAGCTGTTTTTT
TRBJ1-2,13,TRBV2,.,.,CASVKGLRYGYTF,TGTGCCAGCGTGAAAGGTTTGAGATATGGCTACACCTTC
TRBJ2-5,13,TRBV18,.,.,CASSPGQQETQYF,TGTGCCAGCTCACCCGGCCAGCAAGAGACCCAGTACTTC
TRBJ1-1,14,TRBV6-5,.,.,CAAFSAGGGGEAFF,TGTGCCGCGTTCAGTGCGGGCGGCGGGGGTGAAGCTTTCTTT
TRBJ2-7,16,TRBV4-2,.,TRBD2,CASSQDLASGNYEQYF,TGTGCCAGCAGCCAAGATTTGGCTAGCGGGAACTACGAGCAGTACTTC
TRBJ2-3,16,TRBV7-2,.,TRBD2,CASSSFSGRGTDTQYF,TGTGCCAGCAGCTCTTTCAGCGGGAGGGGGACAGATACGCAGTATTTT
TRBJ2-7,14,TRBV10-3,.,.,CAISESGSPYEQYF,TGTGCCATCAGTGAGTCGGGCTCCCCCTACGAGCAGTACTTC
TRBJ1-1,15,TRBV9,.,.,CASSVDPGRDTEAFF,TGTGCCAGCAGCGTAGACCCAGGGAGAGACACTGAAGCTTTCTTT
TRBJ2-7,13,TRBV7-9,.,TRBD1,CASSRQGAGEQYF,TGTGCCAGCAGCCGACAGGGGGCGGGGGAGCAGTACTTC
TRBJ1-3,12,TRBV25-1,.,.,CASSEGSLTIYF,TGTGCCAGCAGTGAAGGGAGTCTCACCATATATTTT
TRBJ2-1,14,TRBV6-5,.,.,CASSTFGRYNEQFF,TGTGCCAGCAGTACCTTCGGGAGATACAATGAGCAGTTCTTC
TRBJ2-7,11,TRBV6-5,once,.,CAIRGNYEQYF,TGTGCCATCAGAGGAAACTACGAGCAGTACTTC
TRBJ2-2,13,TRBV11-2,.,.,CASRETNTGELFF,TGTGCCTCACGGGAGACCAACACCGGGGAGCTGTTTTTT
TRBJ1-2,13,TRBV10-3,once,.,CAISEGYVYGYTF,TGTGCCATCAGTGAGGGGTATGTCTATGGCTACACCTTC
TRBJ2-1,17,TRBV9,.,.,CASSVRGARAGYNEQFF,TGTGCCAGCAGCGTAAGAGGTGCGCGGGCGGGCTACAATGAGCAGTTCTTC
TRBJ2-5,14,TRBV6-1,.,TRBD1,CASIRQGTVETQYF,TGTGCCAGTATTCGACAGGGTACCGTGGAGACCCAGTACTTC
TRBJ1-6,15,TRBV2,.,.,CASSDEQDDNSPLHF,TGTGCCAGCAGTGATGAACAGGATGATAATTCACCCCTCCACTTT
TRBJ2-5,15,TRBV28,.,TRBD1,CASSGDRGPQETQYF,TGTGCCAGCAGTGGAGACAGGGGCCCGCAAGAGACCCAGTACTTC
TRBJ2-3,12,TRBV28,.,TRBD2,CASSLTSGTQYF,TGTGCCAGCAGTTTGACTAGCGGGACGCAGTATTTT
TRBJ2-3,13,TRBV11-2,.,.,CASIRTATDTQYF,TGTGCCAGCATCAGGACGGCCACAGATACGCAGTATTTT
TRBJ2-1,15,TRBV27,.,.,CASSPGLNSYNEQFF,TGTGCCAGCAGCCCCGGACTCAACTCCTACAATGAGCAGTTCTTC
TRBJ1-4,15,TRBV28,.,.,CASSRRDGLNEKLFF,TGTGCCAGCAGCCGCCGGGACGGCCTTAATGAAAAACTGTTTTTT
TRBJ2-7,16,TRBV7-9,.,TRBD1,CASSSPDRVGSYEQYF,TGTGCCAGCAGCAGCCCGGACAGGGTTGGGTCCTACGAGCAGTACTTC
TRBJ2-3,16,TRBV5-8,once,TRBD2,CASSFAGLAGVNTQYF,TGTGCCAGCAGCTTTGCGGGACTAGCGGGAGTAAATACGCAGTATTTT
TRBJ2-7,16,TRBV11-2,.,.,CASSFQRGQKGYEQYF,TGTGCCAGCAGCTTTCAACGGGGCCAGAAGGGCTACGAGCAGTACTTC
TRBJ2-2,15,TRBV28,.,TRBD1,CASSPGTGGSGELFF,TGTGCCAGCAGTCCCGGGACAGGGGGCTCCGGGGAGCTGTTTTTT
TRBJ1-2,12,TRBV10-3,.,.,CAISESRGALLF,TGTGCCATCAGTGAGTCGAGGGGGGCGCTACTATTC
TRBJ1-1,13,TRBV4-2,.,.,CASSQDLGTEAFF,TGTGCCAGCAGCCAAGATCTGGGCACTGAAGCTTTCTTT
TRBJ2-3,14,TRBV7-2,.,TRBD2,CASSRLAGVDTQYF,TGTGCCAGCAGCCGTCTAGCGGGAGTAGATACGCAGTATTTT
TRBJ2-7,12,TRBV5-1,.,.,CASSLQGNEQYF,TGCGCCAGCAGCTTACAGGGAAACGAGCAGTACTTC
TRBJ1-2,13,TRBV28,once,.,CASSLLANYGYTF,TGTGCCAGCAGTTTGTTGGCTAACTATGGCTACACCTTC
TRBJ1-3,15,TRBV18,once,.,CASSPGYFSGNTIYF,TGTGCCAGCTCACCAGGATATTTCTCTGGAAACACCATATATTTT
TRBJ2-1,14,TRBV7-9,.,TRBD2,CASSLRGGHNEQFF,TGTGCCAGCAGCTTACGGGGGGGCCACAATGAGCAGTTCTTC
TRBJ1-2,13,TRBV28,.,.,CASSLGQMYGYTF,TGTGCCAGCAGTTTAGGGCAGATGTATGGCTACACCTTC